The rows below give T cell receptor beta chains drawn from one sample of a study of T cells in localized non-small cell lung cancer. Clones were read by immunoSEQ multiplex PCR, and TCRdb kept only the in-frame ones, dropping some. The data hold fewer than 50,000 clones, with about nine tenths observed a single time. The material was peripheral blood mononuclear cells, obtained before any cancer treatment. These receptors were obtained from a male donor older than 55 with stage II lung adenocarcinoma. Both conserved end residues are part of each CDR3. The D gene is left open where the match is weak. Rows may omit the clone size; those that give it use once, few, many or a size class.

>12|TRBV13|-|TRBD1|TRBJ2-5
TGTGCCAGCAGCCACAGGGGAGAGACCCAGTACTTC
CASSHRGETQYF
>18|TRBV5-1|few|-|TRBJ1-4
TGCGCCAGCACCGGGGGTGTCGGCGGGGGGCTTACTAATGAAAAACTGTTTTTT
CASTGGVGGGLTNEKLFF
>17|TRBV7-2|-|TRBD2|TRBJ2-1
TGTGCCAGCAGCTTAGTTGGGGGGGGTAGCTCCTACAATGAGCAGTTCTTC
CASSLVGGGSSYNEQFF
>15|TRBV5-4|-|TRBD1|TRBJ1-5
TGTGCCAGCAGCTTGGACGGACAGGGAGGGCAGCCCCAGCATTTT
CASSLDGQGGQPQHF
>16|TRBV10-3|-|TRBD1|TRBJ1-1
TGTGCCATCAGTCTTTTTTTATCCGGGACAGGGCGATCAGCTTTCTTT
CAISLFLSGTGRSAFF
>15|TRBV10-3|-|-|TRBJ2-2
TGTGCCATCAGGGATTCGCTAGGAGGCACCGGGGAGCTGTTTTTT
CAIRDSLGGTGELFF
>13|TRBV6-1|few|TRBD1|TRBJ2-7
TGTGCCAGCAGCCAACAGGGGCCTTATTCCCAGTACTTC
CASSQQGPYSQYF
>14|TRBV28|-|-|TRBJ1-2
TGTGCCAGCAGTCCCCTGGGAGGGGACTATGGCTACACCTTC
CASSPLGGDYGYTF
>15|TRBV6-6|-|-|TRBJ2-7
TGTGCCAGCAGGCTAAGGGGGGACAGAGGGTACGAGCAGTACTTC
CASRLRGDRGYEQYF
>13|TRBV5-1|-|-|TRBJ2-5
TGCGCCAGCAGCCCCGAGGTCCAAGAGACCCAGTACTTC
CASSPEVQETQYF
>12|TRBV6-1|-|-|TRBJ1-2
TGTGCCAGCACTCTAGGGACACATGGCTACACCTTC
CASTLGTHGYTF
>13|TRBV18|-|TRBD1|TRBJ2-7
TGTGCCAGCTCACAGAACCAGGGGGAGGAGCAGTACTTC
CASSQNQGEEQYF
>12|TRBV30|-|-|TRBJ1-2
TGTGCCTTTGACAGGTCTGGCTATGGCTACACCTTC
CAFDRSGYGYTF
>13|TRBV6-1|-|-|TRBJ2-2
TGTGCCAGTAAGGTCTCCCAAGGGGGGGAGCTGTTTTTT
CASKVSQGGELFF
>16|TRBV5-1|-|-|TRBJ2-3
TGCGCCAGCAGAACGGGGCCACTAGGCCCTCCAGATACGCAGTATTTT
CASRTGPLGPPDTQYF
>14|TRBV28|-|-|TRBJ1-1
TGTGCCAGCAGTCCCGGGACGACCAACACTGAAGCTTTCTTT
CASSPGTTNTEAFF
>17|TRBV5-3|few|-|TRBJ2-6
TGTGCCAGAAGCTTCCCTCTGCGAGGCTCCGGGGCCAACGTCCTGACTTTC
CARSFPLRGSGANVLTF
>16|TRBV19|-|-|TRBJ1-2
TGTGCCAGTAGTACCGACCGGGGGAAAGGAAGAGATGGCTACACCTTC
CASSTDRGKGRDGYTF
>13|TRBV6-1|-|-|TRBJ1-1
TGTGCCAGCAGTGATCGGGGTCTTACTGAAGCTTTCTTT
CASSDRGLTEAFF
>17|TRBV6-1|few|-|TRBJ1-4
TGTGCCAGCAGTGAACAGGGATCGATTGCAACTAATGAAAAACTGTTTTTT
CASSEQGSIATNEKLFF
>14|TRBV30|few|-|TRBJ1-1
TGTGCCTGGAGTATGAGACCACGAACCTCTGAAGCTTTCTTT
CAWSMRPRTSEAFF
>12|TRBV10-2|-|-|TRBJ1-2
TGCGCCAGCATGAAGGACAGCTATGGCTACACCTTC
CASMKDSYGYTF
>14|TRBV6-5|-|TRBD1|TRBJ1-3
TGTGCCAGCTGGACAGGGGGCCCTGGAAACACCATATATTTT
CASWTGGPGNTIYF
>14|TRBV7-2|few|-|TRBJ2-5
TGTGCCAGCAGCTTAGAGCTGCTCCAAGAGACCCAGTACTTC
CASSLELLQETQYF
>16|TRBV5-1|-|TRBD1|TRBJ1-6
TGCGCCAGCAGCACCGTACCGACAGGGGGTGGTTCACCCCTCCACTTT
CASSTVPTGGGSPLHF
>13|TRBV7-9|-|-|TRBJ1-1
TGTGCCAGCAGCTTGGACAGAAACACTGAAGCTTTCTTT
CASSLDRNTEAFF
>13|TRBV28|-|-|TRBJ1-5
TGTGCCATCCAAGTAAATAGCAATCAGCCCCAGCATTTT
CAIQVNSNQPQHF